The 8 T cell receptor beta chains below come from one sample, sequenced in a study of blood T cell repertoires in COVID-19. The data were produced by immunoSEQ multiplex PCR, yet TCRdb's version contains in-frame clones alone and is incomplete. The data show some 340,000 clones, 65% to 85% seen once. Specimen: peripheral blood. These receptors were obtained from a man younger than 40 with active or convalescent COVID-19.

The chain uses TRBV9 and TRBJ2-7; TRBD2 matches 9 bases. CDR3 length equals 16 residues. From germline, CDR1 is SGDLS and CDR2 YYNGEE. After removal of 4 bases from V and 0 bases from J, the junction contained 8 bases not matched to a gene. CDR3 DNA sequence: TGTGCCAGCAGCCCGCGACTAGCGGAGGCCTCCTACGAGCAGTACTTC. It encodes CASSPRLAEASYEQYF.

V usage is TRBV21-1 and J usage is TRBJ1-5; the table's D call of TRBD1 was not tested on the DNA. TRBV21-1 is a pseudogene locus. This CDR3 comprises 18 residues. CDR3 DNA sequence: TGTGCCAGCAGTCCCCAGGGCAGGTGCGATAGCAGCAATCAGCCCCAGCATTTT. Protein: CASSPQGRCDSSNQPQHF.

The chain carries TRBV27 and TRBJ1-1; TRBD1 is a possible D gene (5 bases). The germline CDR1 and CDR2 sequences are MNHEY and SMNVEV (reference sequence). The CDR3 covers 15 residues. The V end lost 2 bases, the J end lost 4 bases, and 14 bases lay between the germline ends. The CDR3 DNA follows: TGTGCCAGCAGTTTAACGAGGGTCGGGGGCACTGAAGCTTTCTTT. Its protein is CASSLTRVGGTEAFF.

V is TRBV28 and J is TRBJ1-3; 8 bases map to TRBD1. V lost 5 bases to trimming and J lost 0 bases; unmatched junction nucleotides: 12. The CDR3 has 18 residues. Germline V gene lookup returns CDR1 MDHEN and CDR2 SYDVKM. The CDR3 DNA follows: TGTGCCAGCAGTCCATTTACAGGGGGTATTAGCTCTGGAAACACCATATATTTT. This translates into CASSPFTGGISSGNTIYF. Supplemented by reference TRBV28 and TRBJ1-3, the full variable domain reads DVKVTQSSRYLVKRTGEKVFLECVQDMDHENMFWYRQDPGLGLRLIYFSYDVKMKEKGDIPEGYSVSREKKERFSLILESASTNQTSMYLCASSPFTGGISSGNTIYFGEGSWLTVV.

This chain connects TRBV24-1 to TRBJ2-5; 7 nucleotides match TRBD1. The CDR3 consists of 14 residues. The germline CDR1 and CDR2 sequences are KGHDR and SFDVKD. V dropped 7 bases and J dropped 5; count of bases not matched to a gene: 9. DNA for the CDR3: TGTGCCACCAGCGGGGCAGGGGGTGGGGAGACCCAGTACTTC. It specifies CATSGAGGGETQYF.

This clone has a handful of counts. The V gene is TRBV6-5, the J gene TRBJ1-6; D uncertain. Germline V gene data show CDR1 as MNHEY and CDR2 as SVGAGI. V shed 6 bases and J shed 7 bases, with 13 bases lying between them. There are 14 residues in the CDR3. The CDR3 loop reads CASSSQHKNSPLHF. CDR3 sequence (DNA): TGTGCCAGCAGCTCTCAACACAAGAATTCACCCCTCCACTTT.

The CDR3 loop reads CASSQAGQAYGYTF. The CDR3 nucleotides are TGCGCCAGCAGCCAAGCTGGACAGGCCTATGGCTACACCTTC. This chain uses TRBV4-3 with TRBJ1-2; 7 bases match TRBD1. The CDR3 runs 14 residues. The V gene's germline CDR1 is LGHNA and CDR2 YSLEER. J was trimmed by 4 bases and V by 1 base; bases with no gene match: 3.

The V call is TRBV11-2, the J call TRBJ1-2; no clear D gene. The V end lost 5 bases, the J end lost 1 base, and 14 bases lay between the germline ends. The germline V gene encodes CDR1 SGHAT and CDR2 FQNNGV. There are 15 residues in the CDR3. The CDR3 nucleotides are TGTGCCAGCAGCCACCCCTTGGCCCGTAACTATGGCTACACCTTC. It codes for CASSHPLARNYGYTF. The full variable domain, with the rest looked up from reference TRBV11-2 and TRBJ1-2, is EAGVAQSPRYKIIEKRQSVAFWCNPISGHATLYWYQQILGQGPKLLIQFQNNGVVDDSQLPKDRFSAERLKGVDSTLKIQPAKLEDSAVYLCASSHPLARNYGYTFGSGTRLTVV.